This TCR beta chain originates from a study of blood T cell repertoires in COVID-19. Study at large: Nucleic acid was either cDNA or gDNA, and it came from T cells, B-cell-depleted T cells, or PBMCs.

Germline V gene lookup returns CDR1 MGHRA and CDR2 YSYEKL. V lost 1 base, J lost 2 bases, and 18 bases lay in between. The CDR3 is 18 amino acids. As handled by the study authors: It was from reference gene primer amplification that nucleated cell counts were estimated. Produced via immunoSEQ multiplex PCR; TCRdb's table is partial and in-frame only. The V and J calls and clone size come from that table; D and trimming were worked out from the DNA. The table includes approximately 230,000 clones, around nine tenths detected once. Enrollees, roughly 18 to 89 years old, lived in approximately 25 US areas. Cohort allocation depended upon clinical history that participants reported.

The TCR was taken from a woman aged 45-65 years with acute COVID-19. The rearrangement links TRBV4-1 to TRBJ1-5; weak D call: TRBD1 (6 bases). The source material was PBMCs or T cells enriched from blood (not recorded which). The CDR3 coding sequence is TGCGCCAGCAGCCAAGCCTCCGACTACAGGGATGGCAATCAGCCCCAGCATTTT. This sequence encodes CASSQASDYRDGNQPQHF.